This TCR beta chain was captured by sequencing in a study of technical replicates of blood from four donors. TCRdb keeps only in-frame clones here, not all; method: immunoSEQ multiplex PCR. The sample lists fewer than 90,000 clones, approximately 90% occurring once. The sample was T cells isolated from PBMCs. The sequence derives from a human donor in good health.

CDR3 sequence reads: CASSFRAGRPYNEQFF. The CDR3 nucleotides read TGTGCCAGCAGTTTTAGGGCGGGTCGCCCCTACAATGAGCAGTTCTTC. The chain uses TRBV27 and TRBJ2-1, with D maybe TRBD2 (5 bases). Trimming stripped 3 bases from V and 2 bases from J, with 14 bases between. Germline CDR1 is MNHEY and CDR2 is SMNVEV (reference sequence). The length of the CDR3 is 16 residues.